The entry that follows covers one TCR beta chain sequence. V was shortened by 2 bases and J by 0 bases, with 7 bases between the two germline ends. CDR1 and CDR2 (germline): ENHRY, SYGVKD. The CDR3 is made up of 14 amino acids. The data were produced by immunoSEQ multiplex PCR, yet TCRdb's version contains in-frame clones alone and is incomplete. Among roughly 40,000 clones listed, around 90% were seen once. This sample is part of a study of T cell changes during pregnancy in multiple sclerosis. This TCR derives from a female donor with multiple sclerosis, enrolled in a pregnancy study. The material was peripheral blood, obtained before pregnancy. The chain uses TRBV10-3 and TRBJ1-1; maybe TRBD1 (5 bases). The CDR3: CAISEQGLNTEAFF. The CDR3 DNA sequence: TGTGCCATCAGTGAGCAGGGATTGAACACTGAAGCTTTCTTT.